One sample yielded the 18 T cell receptor beta chains listed below, sequenced in a study of blood T cell repertoires in COVID-19. The repertoire was sequenced with immunoSEQ multiplex PCR; TCRdb's copy has only in-frame clones and lacks some. The table lists roughly 410,000 clones, 80% to 90% of them singletons. The sequenced sample was peripheral blood. The receptors shown here come from a woman aged 55-70 years with COVID-19, enrolled during active disease.

The chain employs TRBV6-5 and TRBJ2-4, with TRBD1 matching over 8 bases. From germline, CDR1 is MNHEY and CDR2 SVGAGI. This CDR3 has 16 residues. Trimming took 0 bases from V and 1 from J; bases not matched to a gene: 2. In DNA form, the CDR3 reads TGTGCCAGCAGTTACTCGTACAGGGGGGCCAAAAACATTCAGTACTTC. Residues: CASSYSYRGAKNIQYF.

The rearrangement links TRBV11-2 to TRBJ2-7, with TRBD2 as a possible D gene (7 bases). V lost 4 bases, J lost 6 bases, and 19 bases lay in between. The CDR3 has 15 residues. Germline V gene sequence: CDR1 SGHAT, CDR2 FQNNGV. The CDR3 is CASSSLWGGLSEQYF. CDR3 nucleotide sequence: TGTGCCAGCAGCTCTCTGTGGGGGGGCCTCTCCGAGCAGTACTTC.

The chain carries TRBV5-8 and TRBJ1-5, with D perhaps matching TRBD1 (5 bases). The CDR3 covers 14 residues. Germline CDR1 SGHTS, CDR2 YDEGEE. Trimming removed 6 bases at V and 3 bases at J, with 13 bases between. The CDR3 region has the DNA TGTGCCAGCAAGCAAGGACAAATCAATCAGCCCCAGCATTTT. Amino acids: CASKQGQINQPQHF.

The V gene is TRBV12-2, the J gene TRBJ2-2; TRBD1, the D gene given by the table, was not confirmed from the DNA. TRBV12-2 is labeled a pseudogene. CDR3 length equals 15 residues. CDR3 amino acids: CASRLGPRETGELFF. The CDR3 DNA reads TGTGCAAGTCGGTTAGGCCCCAGGGAAACCGGGGAGCTGTTTTTT.

The chain couples TRBV6-1 to TRBJ1-4; TRBD1 aligns across 10 bases. Germline V gene sequence: CDR1 MNHNS, CDR2 SASEGT. J was trimmed by 0 bases and V by 3 bases; bases with no gene match: 4. This CDR3 is built from 17 residues. CDR3 amino acids: CASSDRDRGATNEKLFF. CDR3 nucleotide sequence: TGTGCCAGCAGTGATCGGGACAGGGGTGCAACTAATGAAAAACTGTTTTTT.

A note on this clone: Within the sample, other DNA sequences also encode this same CDR3. The gene calls are TRBV5-1 and TRBJ1-2; the D gene is possibly TRBD1 (6 bases). Germline V lookup: CDR1 SGHRS, CDR2 YFSETQ. The CDR3 has 13 residues. V shed 4 bases and J shed 1 base, with 8 bases lying between them. CDR3 in amino acids: CASSPDSNYGYTF. The CDR3 nucleotides read TGCGCCAGCAGCCCGGACAGTAACTATGGCTACACCTTC.

The chain carries TRBV5-1 and TRBJ1-1; D is perhaps TRBD1 (5 bases). The V end was cut by 0 bases, the J end by 1 base, with 10 bases between. This CDR3 spans 15 amino acids. The germline V gene has CDR1 SGHRS and CDR2 YFSETQ. The CDR3 is CASSLEGQRNTEAFF. The CDR3 nucleotides read TGCGCCAGCAGCTTGGAAGGACAACGGAACACTGAAGCTTTCTTT.

The chain combines TRBV27 with TRBJ1-6; 10 bases agree with TRBD1. Germline V gives CDR1 MNHEY, CDR2 SMNVEV (reference sequence). With V trimmed by 6 bases and J by 10 bases, 6 bases remained unmatched. This CDR3 has 14 residues. The CDR3 spells CASRRDRGQSPLHF. The CDR3 region has the DNA TGTGCCAGCAGGAGAGACAGGGGGCAATCACCCCTCCACTTT.

This rearrangement joins TRBV5-4 to TRBJ1-1; 9 nucleotides agree with TRBD1. CDR3 size: 15 residues. Trimming took 4 bases from V and 5 from J; bases not matched to a gene: 9. Germline V gene sequence: CDR1 SGHNT, CDR2 YYREEE (reference sequence). CDR3 in amino acids: CASSPGTGKRTEAFF. CDR3 bases: TGTGCCAGCAGCCCCGGGACAGGGAAGAGGACTGAAGCTTTCTTT.

The V call is TRBV7-2, the J call TRBJ2-1; a possible D gene is TRBD2 (7 bases). The CDR3 has 16 amino acids. Germline assignment: CDR1 SGHTA and CDR2 FQGNSA. V lost 3 bases and J lost 7, with 19 bases in between. CDR3 in amino acids: CASSFLSGTTLNEQFF. The CDR3 coding sequence is TGTGCCAGCAGCTTTTTGAGCGGGACAACTCTGAATGAGCAGTTCTTC.

V is TRBV10-3 and J is TRBJ2-1; TRBD2 aligns across 13 bases. Germline V gene lookup returns CDR1 ENHRY and CDR2 SYGVKD. The CDR3 length is 13 residues. Unmatched junction bases numbered 3, after V lost 8 bases and J lost 8 bases. The CDR3: CAIAGLAGDEQFF. CDR3 DNA: TGTGCCATCGCCGGACTAGCGGGGGATGAGCAGTTCTTC.

The rearrangement joins TRBV11-3 to TRBJ2-5; possible D gene TRBD2, 5 bases. The CDR3 length is 15 residues. The V gene's germline CDR1 is SGHNT and CDR2 YENEEA. V shed 1 base and J shed 3 bases, with 12 bases lying between them. The CDR3 DNA reads as TGTGCCAGCAGCTTAGGTCTAGCCGACAAAGAGACCCAGTACTTC. This translates into CASSLGLADKETQYF.

This clone appeared once. The chain links TRBV7-3 to TRBJ2-6, with 9 bases matching TRBD1. This CDR3 is 18 amino acids long. J was trimmed by 0 bases and V by 7 bases; bases with no gene match: 10. Germline V gene data show CDR1 as SGHTA and CDR2 as FQGTGA. The CDR3 DNA sequence: TGTGCCAGCACGACTCCGGGACAGGGAAGCTCTGGGGCCAACGTCCTGACTTTC. This codes for CASTTPGQGSSGANVLTF. Looking up the rest from reference TRBV7-3 and TRBJ2-6 gives the full variable domain: GAGVSQTPSNKVTEKGKYVELRCDPISGHTALYWYRQSLGQGPEFLIYFQGTGAADDSGLPNDRFFAVRPEGSVSTLKIQRTERGDSAVYLCASTTPGQGSSGANVLTFGAGSRLTVL.

The chain combines TRBV6-1 with TRBJ2-1; D gene uncertain. CDR1 MNHNS and CDR2 SASEGT come from the germline V gene. This CDR3 comprises 14 residues. V lost 0 bases and J 3 bases, leaving 6 bases between the germline ends. CDR3 nucleotide sequence: TGTGCCAGCAGTGAAGCCCGAGGCTACAATGAGCAGTTCTTC. It yields the protein CASSEARGYNEQFF.

CDR3 DNA sequence: TGTGCCAGCAGCTACTACCGACTCATGGGTGGCTACACCTTC. This encodes CASSYYRLMGGYTF. V usage is TRBV5-4 and J usage is TRBJ1-2; D is undetermined. The ends were cut back, 3 bases at V and 7 bases at J, with 16 bases in the middle. Germline CDR1 SGHNT, CDR2 YYREEE (reference sequence). This CDR3 comprises 14 residues.

The rearrangement links TRBV18 to TRBJ1-2, with TRBD1 identical over 7 bases. CDR3 size: 14 residues. Trimming cost V 3 bases and J 6 bases; bases outside gene matches: 7. CDR1 is KGHSH, CDR2 LQKENI, per germline. In nucleotides, the CDR3 is TGTGCCAGCTCACCCCGAGAGGGGGCAGATGGCTACACCTTC. The encoded protein is CASSPREGADGYTF.

The rearrangement links TRBV6-1 to TRBJ1-2; TRBD1 matches at 8 bases. Trimming cost V 0 bases and J 3 bases; bases outside gene matches: 3. CDR1 and CDR2 (germline): MNHNS, SASEGT. The CDR3 extends over 15 amino acids. CDR3 protein: CASSEATGGHYGYTF. In nucleotides, the CDR3 is TGTGCCAGCAGTGAAGCTACAGGGGGACACTATGGCTACACCTTC.

This clone has only one observation. This sequence joins TRBV11-2 and TRBJ1-2, with 9 bases fitting TRBD1. V trimming: 4 bases; J trimming: 0 bases; junction bases outside the gene matches: 9. Per the germline V gene, CDR1 is SGHAT and CDR2 is FQNNGV. This CDR3 region has 17 residues. Written as DNA, the CDR3 is TGTGCCAGCAGCTCCTACCGGGACAGGGTGTCTAACTATGGCTACACCTTC. Amino acids: CASSSYRDRVSNYGYTF.